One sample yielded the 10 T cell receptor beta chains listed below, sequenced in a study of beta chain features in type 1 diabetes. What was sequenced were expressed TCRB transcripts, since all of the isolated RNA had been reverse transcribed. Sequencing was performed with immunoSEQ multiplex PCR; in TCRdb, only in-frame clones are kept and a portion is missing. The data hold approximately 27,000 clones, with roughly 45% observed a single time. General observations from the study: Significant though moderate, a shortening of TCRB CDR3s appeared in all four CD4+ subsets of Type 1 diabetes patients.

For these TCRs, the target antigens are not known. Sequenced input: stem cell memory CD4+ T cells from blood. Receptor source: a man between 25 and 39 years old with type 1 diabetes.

The CDR3 nucleotides are TGTGCCAGCAGCCAAGATTCCCGACTAGCGGGAGGCAACTACGAGCAGTACTTC. Translation: CASSQDSRLAGGNYEQYF. The rearrangement joins TRBV4-2 to TRBJ2-7; 13 bases are shared with TRBD2. This CDR3 has 18 residues. V gave up 0 bases and J gave up 3 bases; unmatched junction bases: 8. CDR1 LGHNA and CDR2 YNFKEQ come from the germline V gene.

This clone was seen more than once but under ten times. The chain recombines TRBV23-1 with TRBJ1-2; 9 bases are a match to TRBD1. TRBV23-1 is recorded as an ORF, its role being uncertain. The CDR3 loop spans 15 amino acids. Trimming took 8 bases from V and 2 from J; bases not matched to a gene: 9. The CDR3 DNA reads TGCGCCAGCCCCTCCATTGGACAGGGGAACTATGGCTACACCTTC. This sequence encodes CASPSIGQGNYGYTF.

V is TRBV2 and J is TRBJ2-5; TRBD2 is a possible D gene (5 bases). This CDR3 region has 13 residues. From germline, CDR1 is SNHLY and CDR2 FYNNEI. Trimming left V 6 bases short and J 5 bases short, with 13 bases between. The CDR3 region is CASSLVRDETQYF. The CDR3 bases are TGTGCCAGCAGCCTGGTCCGGGATGAGACCCAGTACTTC.

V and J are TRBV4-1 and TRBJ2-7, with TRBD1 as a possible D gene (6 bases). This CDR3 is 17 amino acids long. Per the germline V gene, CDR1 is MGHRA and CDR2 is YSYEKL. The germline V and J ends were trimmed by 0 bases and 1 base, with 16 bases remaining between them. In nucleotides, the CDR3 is TGCGCCAGCAGCCAAGATCGAGGGGGTTTTGAGTCCTACGAGCAGTACTTC. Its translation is CASSQDRGGFESYEQYF.

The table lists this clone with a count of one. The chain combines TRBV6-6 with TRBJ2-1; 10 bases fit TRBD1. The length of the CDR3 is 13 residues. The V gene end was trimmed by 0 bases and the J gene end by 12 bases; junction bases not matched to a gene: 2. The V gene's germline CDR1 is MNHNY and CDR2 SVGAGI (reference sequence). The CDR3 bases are TGTGCCAGCAGTTACTCGACAGGGGGCGGGCAGTTCTTC. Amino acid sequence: CASSYSTGGGQFF.

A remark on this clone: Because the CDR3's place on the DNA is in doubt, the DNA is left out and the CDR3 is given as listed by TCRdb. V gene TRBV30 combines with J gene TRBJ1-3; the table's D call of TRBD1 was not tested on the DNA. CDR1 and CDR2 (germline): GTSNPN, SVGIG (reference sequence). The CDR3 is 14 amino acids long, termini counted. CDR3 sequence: CACTSRALGNTIYF.

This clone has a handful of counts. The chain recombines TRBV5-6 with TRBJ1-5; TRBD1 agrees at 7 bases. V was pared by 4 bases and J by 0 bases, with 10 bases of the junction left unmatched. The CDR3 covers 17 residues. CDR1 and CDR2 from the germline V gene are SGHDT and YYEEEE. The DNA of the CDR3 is TGTGCCAGCAGCCCGGGACCGGGACAGAATAGCAATCAGCCCCAGCATTTT. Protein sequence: CASSPGPGQNSNQPQHF.

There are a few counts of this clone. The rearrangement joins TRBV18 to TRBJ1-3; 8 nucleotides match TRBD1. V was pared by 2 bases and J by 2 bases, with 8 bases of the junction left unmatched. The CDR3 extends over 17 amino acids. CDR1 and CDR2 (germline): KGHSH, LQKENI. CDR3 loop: CASSPGTGPLTGNTIYF. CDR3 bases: TGTGCCAGCTCACCAGGGACAGGCCCTCTTACTGGAAACACCATATATTTT.

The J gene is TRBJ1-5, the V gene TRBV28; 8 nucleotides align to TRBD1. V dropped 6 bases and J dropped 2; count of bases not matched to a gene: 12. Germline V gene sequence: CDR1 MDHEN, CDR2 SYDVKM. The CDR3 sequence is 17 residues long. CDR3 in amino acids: CASSRGQGALGNQPQHF. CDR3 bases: TGTGCCAGCAGCCGCGGGCAGGGGGCCTTGGGCAATCAGCCCCAGCATTTT.

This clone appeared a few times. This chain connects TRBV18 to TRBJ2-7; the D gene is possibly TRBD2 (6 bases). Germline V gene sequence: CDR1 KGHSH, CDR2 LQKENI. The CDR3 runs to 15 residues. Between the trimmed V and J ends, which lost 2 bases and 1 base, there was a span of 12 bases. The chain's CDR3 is CASSPREAPSYEQYF. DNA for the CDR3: TGTGCCAGCTCACCAAGGGAGGCTCCTTCCTACGAGCAGTACTTC.